This T cell receptor (beta chain) was sequenced in a study of T cells after yellow fever vaccination. The study, taken as a whole, reports: Most primary-vaccination clones reappeared after the booster (about 97% CD4, about 88% CD8).

TCRdb independently ran MiXCR on the 5' RACE reads; one entry per CDR3 protein. Here the sample spans about 310,000 distinct CDR3 sequences, 3.6% being singletons. This CDR3 is 12 amino acids long. Trimming cost V 6 bases and J 5 bases, with 11 bases left between them. CDR1 and CDR2 (germline): ENHRY, SYGVKD. This clonotype was counted only a few times. The antigen is undetermined. Sequencing used PBMCs, obtained on the day of the yellow fever booster vaccination. The receptor's source is a man younger than 35 who received the YFV17D yellow fever vaccine. The rearrangement uses TRBV10-3 and TRBJ2-7; D might be TRBD1 or TRBD2, each matching 5 bases. The CDR3 loop is CAIRGPRDEQYV. The CDR3, as DNA: TGTGCCATCAGGGGACCCAGGGACGAGCAGTACGTC.